The 30 T cell receptor beta chains in this list originate from one sample, sequenced in a study of healthy donors' naive CD4 and CD8 T cells. Starting from 500 ng of total RNA, TCR libraries were made with linear amplification. Each CDR3 protein is one row after TCRdb ran MiXCR on the reads. The table has roughly 200,000 distinct CDR3 sequences, around 74% seen once. The source material was naive CD4+ and CD8+ T cells sorted from blood, pooled from several donors. Receptors originate from a pool of human donors in good health; the sample pools cells from several healthy donors.

The rearrangement links TRBV6-5 to TRBJ1-2; D not resolved. The CDR3 length is 13 residues. Trimming stripped 2 bases from V and 4 bases from J, with 8 bases between. Per the germline V gene, CDR1 is MNHEY and CDR2 is SVGAGI. The CDR3 loop reads CASSYSPSYGYTF. CDR3 sequence (DNA): TGTGCCAGCAGTTACAGTCCATCCTATGGCTACACCTTC.

This clonotype was observed once. This chain joins TRBV29-1 and TRBJ2-1; 8 nucleotides line up with TRBD2. J was trimmed by 7 bases and V by 6 bases; bases with no gene match: 14. Germline loops: CDR1 SQVTM, CDR2 ANQGSEA. This CDR3 is built from 15 residues. The CDR3 bases are TGCAGCGTCCGCAAGCGGGAGATAAGGGTAAATGAGCAGTTCTTC. This codes for CSVRKREIRVNEQFF.

The genes are TRBV27 and TRBJ1-5, with D unclear. Germline assignment: CDR1 MNHEY and CDR2 SMNVEV (reference sequence). V was trimmed by 6 bases and J by 6 bases, leaving 9 bases between them. The CDR3 contains 12 residues. The CDR3 sequence: CASRRGGQPQHF. The CDR3 DNA follows: TGTGCCAGCAGACGCGGTGGTCAGCCCCAGCATTTT.

This sequence joins TRBV4-3 and TRBJ2-3; TRBD2 matches 9 bases. The ends lost 2 bases at V and 4 bases at J; junction bases unmatched: 13. The CDR3 has 18 amino acids. The germline gives CDR1 LGHNA, CDR2 YSLEER. The CDR3, as DNA: TGCGCCAGCAGCCAACAGCCGGGACTAGCAAAAGCGGCAGATACGCAGTATTTT. Its translation is CASSQQPGLAKAADTQYF.

The chain is built from TRBV7-2 and TRBJ2-7, with 8 positions matching TRBD1. V was clipped by 5 bases and J by 3 bases; unmatched bases: 6. The CDR3 length is 14 residues. CDR1 and CDR2 (germline): SGHTA, FQGNSA. The CDR3 DNA follows: TGTGCCAGCAGCCAGCCGGGACAGGACTACGAGCAGTACTTC. The encoded protein is CASSQPGQDYEQYF.

The genes are TRBV29-1 and TRBJ1-2; TRBD1 matches 7 bases. CDR1 is SQVTM and CDR2 is ANQGSEA in the germline V gene. This CDR3 has 14 residues. The V segment lost 4 bases and the J segment 1 base; nucleotides outside the gene matches: 6. The CDR3 loop is CSVVDRDFNYGYTF. In DNA form, the CDR3 reads TGCAGCGTTGTTGACAGGGATTTTAACTATGGCTACACCTTC. Full variable domain (remainder filled in from reference TRBV29-1 and TRBJ1-2): SAVISQKPSRDICQRGTSLTIQCQVDSQVTMMFWYRQQPGQSLTLIATANQGSEATYESGFVIDKFPISRPNLTFSTLTVSNMSPEDSSIYLCSVVDRDFNYGYTFGSGTRLTVV.

The chain joins TRBV18 to TRBJ1-5; the D is unclear. This CDR3 has 14 amino acids. Germline-derived CDR1 and CDR2 are KGHSH and LQKENI. V was clipped by 2 bases and J by 5 bases, with 10 bases between them. The CDR3 nucleotides read TGTGCCAGCTCACCAACTGCAGTCTATCAGCCCCAGCATTTT. It translates to CASSPTAVYQPQHF.

V is TRBV29-1 and J is TRBJ2-1; 11 nucleotides align to TRBD2. The CDR3 runs 14 residues. Germline V gives CDR1 SQVTM, CDR2 ANQGSEA. Germline trimming cut 3 bases from V and 7 bases from J; bases unmatched to any gene: 5. The CDR3 region has the DNA TGCAGCGTTGATACTAGCGGGAGAGAAAATGAGCAGTTCTTC. Amino acid sequence: CSVDTSGRENEQFF.

V gene TRBV30 combines with J gene TRBJ1-2; 8 bases match TRBD1. The germline V gene encodes CDR1 GTSNPN and CDR2 SVGIG (reference sequence). J was trimmed by 7 bases and V by 0 bases; bases with no gene match: 4. The CDR3 extends over 13 amino acids. CDR3 DNA: TGTGCCTGGAGTGTCACAGGGGGAGGTGGCTACACCTTC. Its protein product is CAWSVTGGGGYTF.

A few counts support this clonotype. The CDR3 is CASSGENTEAFF. CDR3 bases: TGTGCCAGTAGTGGGGAGAACACTGAAGCTTTCTTT. V usage is TRBV19 and J usage is TRBJ1-1, with no clear D. The CDR3 has 12 amino acids. CDR1 LNHDA and CDR2 SQIVND come from the germline V gene (reference sequence). Trimming pared 5 bases from V and 1 base from J, leaving 5 bases between.

The chain links TRBV29-1 to TRBJ2-7; D remains unclear. The germline gives CDR1 SQVTM, CDR2 ANQGSEA. V was cut by 4 bases and J by 2 bases, with 9 bases left in between. The CDR3 is 12 residues long. The CDR3 is CSVAGETYEQYF. For the CDR3, the DNA is TGCAGCGTTGCTGGCGAAACCTACGAGCAGTACTTC.

Of note for this clonotype: Relative to the germline gene, one junction end is altered; a read error may explain this. The chain recombines TRBV18 with TRBJ1-2, with TRBD1 identical over 8 bases. This CDR3 is built from 14 residues. CDR1 and CDR2 from the germline V gene are KGHSH and LQKENI. The CDR3 nucleotides are TGTGCCAGCTCGCCACCCAGGGGGCAGGATGGCTACACCTTC. It encodes CASSPPRGQDGYTF.

The V call is TRBV29-1, the J call TRBJ2-3; TRBD2 aligns across 12 bases. The CDR3 extends over 15 amino acids. CDR1 is SQVTM and CDR2 is ANQGSEA in the germline V gene. V dropped 5 bases and J dropped 0; count of bases not matched to a gene: 3. The CDR3 spells CSVFGLAGSTDTQYF. The CDR3 DNA sequence: TGCAGCGTTTTCGGACTAGCGGGGAGCACAGATACGCAGTATTTT.

The chain couples TRBV19 to TRBJ2-1, with 10 bases matching TRBD2. From germline, CDR1 is LNHDA and CDR2 SQIVND (reference sequence). The CDR3 has 14 amino acids. V was clipped by 5 bases and J by 8 bases; unmatched bases: 6. The CDR3 is CASSLASGSDEQFF. CDR3 DNA sequence: TGTGCCAGTAGTCTCGCTAGCGGGAGCGATGAGCAGTTCTTC.

This chain joins TRBV7-8 and TRBJ1-1; possible D gene TRBD1, 5 bases. V lost 8 bases and J lost 0, with 13 bases in between. The CDR3 has 14 amino acids. Germline assignment: CDR1 SGHVS and CDR2 FQNEAQ. The CDR3: CASGTGRLNTEAFF. CDR3 sequence (DNA): TGTGCCAGCGGCACGGGACGGTTGAACACTGAAGCTTTCTTT. Filled out from reference TRBV7-8 and TRBJ1-1, the complete variable domain reads GAGVSQSPRYKVAKRGQDVALRCDPISGHVSLFWYQQALGQGPEFLTYFQNEAQLDKSGLPSDRFFAERPEGSVSTLKIQRTQQEDSAVYLCASGTGRLNTEAFFGQGTRLTVV.

The sample holds a few counts of this clonotype. The V gene is TRBV20-1, the J gene TRBJ2-1; D possibly corresponds to TRBD2 (5 bases). Looked up from germline, CDR1 is DFQATT and CDR2 is SNEGSKA (reference sequence). Trimming removed 3 bases from V and 9 bases from J, with 9 bases in between. The CDR3 is 11 residues long. This CDR3 is CSASGGGEQFF. For the CDR3, the DNA is TGCAGTGCTAGCGGTGGAGGTGAGCAGTTCTTC.

The chain couples TRBV29-1 to TRBJ2-7, with no clear D. This CDR3 comprises 12 residues. The V gene lost 3 bases and the J gene lost 2 bases, with 8 bases spanning the gap. Germline CDR1 reads SQVTM; CDR2 reads ANQGSEA. This CDR3 is CSVEEGPYEQYF. CDR3 sequence (DNA): TGCAGCGTTGAGGAAGGACCCTACGAGCAGTACTTC.

As to this clonotype: Germline and junction disagree at one end, which may indicate a read error. The V and J genes are TRBV5-1 and TRBJ2-1, with a tentative D call TRBD1 (5 bases). The CDR3 loop spans 16 amino acids. Germline-derived CDR1 and CDR2 are SGHRS and YFSETQ. The CDR3 loop reads CASSFKGLARYNEQFF. CDR3 bases: TGTGCCAGCAGCTTTAAGGGGTTAGCCCGATACAATGAGCAGTTCTTC.

CDR3 in DNA: TGCAGCGTTGGAGGGCTGGACTATGGCTACACCTTC. Translation gives CSVGGLDYGYTF. The chain uses TRBV29-1 and TRBJ1-2; D not certain. The germline CDR1 and CDR2 sequences are SQVTM and ANQGSEA. This CDR3 region has 12 residues. Trimming took 4 bases from V and 3 from J, leaving 9 bases between them.

V and J are TRBV29-1 and TRBJ1-2, with TRBD1 identical over 11 bases. V was clipped by 7 bases and J by 3 bases; unmatched bases: 4. CDR1 and CDR2 from the germline V gene are SQVTM and ANQGSEA. This CDR3 has 13 amino acids. CDR3 amino acids: CSGGQGADYGYTF. The CDR3 DNA reads as TGCAGCGGAGGACAGGGGGCGGACTATGGCTACACCTTC.

The chain is built from TRBV6-5 and TRBJ2-1, with D tentatively TRBD1 (6 bases). V was cut by 5 bases and J by 5 bases, with 13 bases left in between. CDR1 MNHEY and CDR2 SVGAGI come from the germline V gene. The CDR3 extends over 14 amino acids. This chain's CDR3 is CASSEWQGNNEQFF. The CDR3 coding sequence is TGTGCCAGCAGTGAGTGGCAGGGGAACAATGAGCAGTTCTTC.

In this sample, this clonotype turned up a few times. The V call is TRBV5-5, the J call TRBJ2-3; TRBD1 might be the D (6 bases). Trimming took off 2 bases at V and 1 base at J, with 11 bases between the two ends. CDR1 is SGHKS, CDR2 YYEKEE, per germline (reference sequence). The CDR3 is 15 residues long. The CDR3 nucleotides are TGTGCCAGCAGCTTACAGGGTGGAGGCACAGATACGCAGTATTTT. This translates into CASSLQGGGTDTQYF.

The chain employs TRBV20-1 and TRBJ1-2; 7 bases agree with TRBD1. The CDR3 consists of 15 residues. V shed 6 bases, J shed 4 bases, and the junction held 14 bases outside the gene matches. The germline V gene encodes CDR1 DFQATT and CDR2 SNEGSKA (reference sequence). CDR3 region: CSAPNGQANSYGYTF. The CDR3, as DNA: TGCAGTGCCCCGAATGGACAGGCCAATTCCTATGGCTACACCTTC.

The chain employs TRBV19 and TRBJ2-1; 9 nucleotides align to TRBD2. Germline CDR1 and CDR2: LNHDA and SQIVND (reference sequence). The CDR3 covers 16 residues. The V segment lost 6 bases and the J segment 0 bases; nucleotides outside the gene matches: 6. CDR3 region: CASSNSGSRSYNEQFF. CDR3 bases: TGTGCCAGTAGCAATAGCGGGAGCCGCTCCTACAATGAGCAGTTCTTC.

This clonotype occurred a few times. The chain combines TRBV6-5 with TRBJ1-4; D gene uncertain. The CDR3 has 13 residues. The germline CDR1 and CDR2 sequences are MNHEY and SVGAGI. Trimming took 5 bases from V and 5 from J, leaving 9 bases between them. CDR3 nucleotides: TGTGCCAGCAGTCCTGGGTTCAATGAAAAACTGTTTTTT. Amino acids: CASSPGFNEKLFF.

The chain uses TRBV19 and TRBJ1-1, with D hard to call. Trimming took 8 bases from V and 1 from J, leaving 11 bases between them. CDR3 size: 13 residues. Germline CDR1 is LNHDA and CDR2 is SQIVND (reference sequence). The CDR3 spells CASRWPGNTEAFF. The CDR3 DNA is TGTGCCAGTCGTTGGCCGGGGAACACTGAAGCTTTCTTT.

The J gene is TRBJ1-2, the V gene TRBV29-1; D is uncertain. V dropped 6 bases and J dropped 2 bases, with 7 bases sitting between them. Germline V gives CDR1 SQVTM, CDR2 ANQGSEA. The CDR3 extends over 11 amino acids. CDR3 residues: CSVWENYGYTF. The DNA of the CDR3 is TGCAGCGTCTGGGAGAACTATGGCTACACCTTC.

The rearrangement links TRBV29-1 to TRBJ2-7; D ambiguous. The CDR3 loop spans 11 amino acids. Germline V gene data show CDR1 as SQVTM and CDR2 as ANQGSEA. V was pared by 7 bases and J by 4 bases, with 11 bases between. This chain's CDR3 is CSGVSEYEQYF. The CDR3 region has the DNA TGCAGCGGCGTGTCAGAGTACGAGCAGTACTTC.

The chain is built from TRBV29-1 and TRBJ1-2, with unresolved D. CDR1 and CDR2 from the germline V gene are SQVTM and ANQGSEA. V was shortened by 3 bases and J by 4 bases, with 15 bases between the two germline ends. The CDR3 is 14 amino acids. CDR3 sequence reads: CSVDPSREAYGYTF. In nucleotides, the CDR3 is TGCAGCGTTGATCCCAGCCGAGAGGCCTATGGCTACACCTTC.

The chain joins TRBV6-2 or TRBV6-3 to TRBJ2-3; the D is unclear. The CDR3 has 12 amino acids. Germline V lookup: CDR1 MNHEY, CDR2 SVGEGT. V gave up 8 bases and J gave up 5 bases, with 11 bases separating them. CDR3 in DNA: TGTGCCAGCGTGGGTCGTCGAGATACGCAGTATTTT. It is translated as CASVGRRDTQYF.